The 24 T cell receptor beta chains listed next were all sequenced from one sample in a study of blood T cell repertoires in COVID-19 (dated by TCRdb to the early 2020s). The library was produced with the immunoSEQ multiplex PCR assay. The clones in this table, taken by TCRdb from immuneACCESS, are in-frame only. Not every clone is retained; where verified, under half of the shortfall comes from an unresolved V gene, and the cause of the rest is unknown. Here the sample has fewer than 250,000 clones; approximately 91% occur a single time. Under 7% of the sample rests with the top ten. The specimen sequenced was peripheral blood. Receptor source: a man between 60 and 75 years old who had recovered from COVID-19.

The J gene is TRBJ1-3, the V gene TRBV3-1 (or the pseudogene TRBV3-2), with 9 bases that match TRBD1. V lost 2 bases, J lost 3 bases, and 11 bases stayed unmatched. Germline V gene lookup returns CDR1 LGHDT and CDR2 YNNKEL (reference sequence). The CDR3 has 18 amino acids. The CDR3 sequence is CASSQRLTGGAGGNTIYF. The CDR3 region has the DNA TGTGCCAGCAGCCAACGGTTAACAGGGGGCGCCGGTGGAAACACCATATATTTT.

The V call is TRBV2, the J call TRBJ2-7, with 8 bases fitting TRBD2. The CDR3 sequence is 14 residues long. Germline V CDR1 and CDR2: SNHLY, FYNNEI. Losses at the gene ends were 5 bases for V and 2 bases for J; bases not matched to a gene: 5. CDR3 loop: CASSRRLAPYEQYF. The CDR3 nucleotides are TGTGCCAGCAGTCGACGACTAGCGCCCTACGAGCAGTACTTC.

In this sample, this clone turned up once. J is TRBJ2-7 and V is TRBV7-9; D gene unclear. Germline V gives CDR1 SEHNR, CDR2 FQNEAQ (reference sequence). The CDR3 totals 15 residues. V was cut by 5 bases and J by 3 bases, with 17 bases left in between. The CDR3 loop is CASSPRVAQGYEQYF. In DNA form, the CDR3 reads TGTGCCAGCAGCCCCCGGGTTGCCCAAGGCTACGAGCAGTACTTC.

This clone was detected once. The V gene is TRBV6-2 or TRBV6-3, the J gene TRBJ2-1; TRBD1 matches 8 bases. This CDR3 region has 15 residues. The germline gives CDR1 MNHEY, CDR2 SVGEGT. After removal of 1 base from V and 10 bases from J, the junction contained 9 bases not matched to a gene. The CDR3 loop is CASSYLTGQVNEQFF. CDR3 nucleotides: TGTGCCAGCAGTTACTTAACGGGACAGGTAAACGAGCAGTTCTTC.

This chain joins TRBV5-1 and TRBJ2-7; D is possibly TRBD1 (5 bases). The germline gives CDR1 SGHRS, CDR2 YFSETQ. Trimming took 4 bases from V and 6 from J, leaving 11 bases between them. This CDR3 spans 12 amino acids. CDR3 amino acids: CASSPAQGEQYF. The CDR3 bases are TGCGCCAGCAGCCCGGCCCAGGGCGAGCAGTACTTC.

The chain uses TRBV7-2 and TRBJ1-2, with 12 bases that match TRBD1. The germline V gene encodes CDR1 SGHTA and CDR2 FQGNSA. Losses at the gene ends were 6 bases for V and 4 bases for J; bases not matched to a gene: 15. The CDR3 consists of 18 residues. The CDR3 DNA follows: TGTGCCAGCAGTTTCCGACAGGGACAGGGGGCAACGGGCTATGGCTACACCTTC. It translates to CASSFRQGQGATGYGYTF.

The chain is built from TRBV5-6 and TRBJ2-2, with 8 bases matching TRBD1. CDR3 length: 16 residues. V lost 5 bases and J lost 0; bases outside the gene matches: 6. Germline values: CDR1 SGHDT, CDR2 YYEEEE. The CDR3 region has the DNA TGTGCCAGCAGTCCTTGGACAGGGCCGAACACCGGGGAGCTGTTTTTT. This sequence encodes CASSPWTGPNTGELFF.

The V call is TRBV6-4, the J call TRBJ2-3; the match to TRBD1 covers 9 bases. V lost 6 bases to trimming and J lost 6 bases; unmatched junction nucleotides: 13. This CDR3 has 16 residues. Per germline, CDR1 MRHNA and CDR2 SNTAGT. CDR3 sequence (DNA): TGTGCCAGCAGAAACTGGGGACAGGGCCGTCCCGATACGCAGTATTTT. It translates to CASRNWGQGRPDTQYF.

This sequence joins TRBV19 and TRBJ2-5, with 10 bases identical to TRBD1. Looked up from germline, CDR1 is LNHDA and CDR2 is SQIVND (reference sequence). J was trimmed by 6 bases and V by 4 bases; bases with no gene match: 8. The CDR3 runs 15 residues. This CDR3 reads CASSTDRGRAQTQYF. The CDR3 bases are TGTGCCAGTAGTACAGACAGGGGGCGCGCCCAGACCCAGTACTTC.

The chain has TRBV19 and TRBJ2-4; 9 nucleotides align to TRBD1. The CDR3 loop spans 13 amino acids. CDR1 is LNHDA and CDR2 is SQIVND in the germline V gene (reference sequence). The V gene end was trimmed by 5 bases and the J gene end by 7 bases; junction bases not matched to a gene: 3. As DNA, the CDR3 is TGTGCCAGTAGTGTCGGACAGGGGAACATTCAGTACTTC. As protein: CASSVGQGNIQYF.

The J gene is TRBJ2-1, the V gene TRBV9, with 7 bases matching TRBD2. The CDR3 covers 15 residues. CDR1 and CDR2 (germline): SGDLS, YYNGEE. J lost 4 bases, V lost 4 bases, and 8 bases had no gene match. In DNA form, the CDR3 reads TGTGCCAGCAGCTCCCTGGGGGGGGTTTACAATGAGCAGTTCTTC. Amino acids: CASSSLGGVYNEQFF.

Here the CDR3 reads CATSEGGQVQNIQYF. DNA of the CDR3: TGTGCCACCAGTGAAGGTGGGCAGGTTCAAAACATTCAGTACTTC. V and J are TRBV24-1 and TRBJ2-4; D not resolved. The CDR3 is 15 amino acids. V lost 4 bases and J 5 bases, leaving 14 bases between the germline ends. The germline V gene encodes CDR1 KGHDR and CDR2 SFDVKD.

V gene TRBV11-2 combines with J gene TRBJ2-7; no firm D call. Per the germline V gene, CDR1 is SGHAT and CDR2 is FQNNGV. This CDR3 contains 13 residues. Deletions cut 0 bases from V and 6 bases from J, with 9 bases between. This chain's CDR3 is CASSLDPGSEQYF. The CDR3 DNA follows: TGTGCCAGCAGCTTAGATCCCGGTAGCGAGCAGTACTTC.

The genes are TRBV15 and TRBJ2-7, with D perhaps matching TRBD2 (6 bases). The CDR3 consists of 15 residues. Trimming cost V 2 bases and J 0 bases, with 11 bases left between them. In germline, CDR1 is LNHNV, CDR2 YYDKDF (reference sequence). CDR3: CATSRPSGLSYEQYF. The CDR3 nucleotides are TGTGCCACCAGCAGACCCTCGGGACTCTCCTACGAGCAGTACTTC.

This chain uses TRBV12-5 with TRBJ2-1; possible D gene TRBD2, 5 bases. The CDR3 consists of 17 residues. Between the trimmed V and J ends, which lost 6 bases and 2 bases, there was a span of 20 bases. Per germline, CDR1 LGHNT and CDR2 FRNRAP. The CDR3, as DNA: TGTGCTAGTGGCCCCCGGGATTTTATAAATCCCTACAATGAGCAGTTCTTC. This gives the protein CASGPRDFINPYNEQFF.

The V and J genes are TRBV6-1 and TRBJ2-5, with D tentatively TRBD2 (5 bases). The V end was cut by 2 bases, the J end by 0 bases, with 7 bases between. The CDR3 is 14 amino acids. Germline V gene sequence: CDR1 MNHNS, CDR2 SASEGT. The CDR3 region is CASSESGYQETQYF. The CDR3 coding sequence is TGTGCCAGCAGTGAATCGGGGTACCAAGAGACCCAGTACTTC.

The V call is TRBV2, the J call TRBJ1-2; weak D call: TRBD1 (5 bases). The CDR3 is 13 residues long. Trimming took 8 bases from V and 4 from J, leaving 14 bases between them. Germline values: CDR1 SNHLY, CDR2 FYNNEI. The CDR3: CASGDRQLYGYTF. The DNA for the CDR3 is TGTGCCAGCGGGGATAGACAGCTCTATGGCTACACCTTC.

J is TRBJ2-7 and V is TRBV7-9; a weak D match, TRBD2 (6 bases). Trimming took 5 bases from V and 3 from J, leaving 17 bases between them. CDR3 length: 15 residues. In germline, CDR1 is SEHNR, CDR2 FQNEAQ (reference sequence). CDR3 bases: TGTGCCAGCAGCCCCCAGCCTAGCGACTACTACGAGCAGTACTTC. As protein: CASSPQPSDYYEQYF.

The chain carries TRBV7-9 and TRBJ2-1, with TRBD1 as a possible D gene (5 bases). This CDR3 has 13 residues. From germline, CDR1 is SEHNR and CDR2 FQNEAQ (reference sequence). V was trimmed by 5 bases and J by 4 bases, leaving 9 bases between them. The CDR3 region has the DNA TGTGCCAGCAGCCCCACAGGATACAATGAGCAGTTCTTC. Translation: CASSPTGYNEQFF.

The V gene is TRBV7-9, the J gene TRBJ2-7; a possible D gene is TRBD1 (5 bases). This CDR3 has 14 amino acids. The germline gives CDR1 SEHNR, CDR2 FQNEAQ (reference sequence). V was trimmed by 8 bases and J by 3 bases, leaving 17 bases between them. The CDR3 DNA sequence: TGTGCCAGCGGTGTGTCAGGGATAAACTACGAGCAGTACTTC. Translated, it gives CASGVSGINYEQYF.

The rearrangement joins TRBV18 to TRBJ1-1, with 9 bases lining up with TRBD1. The V segment lost 1 base and the J segment 3 bases; nucleotides outside the gene matches: 6. This CDR3 has 16 residues. Looked up from germline, CDR1 is KGHSH and CDR2 is LQKENI. DNA for the CDR3: TGTGCCAGCTCACCACGTACAGGGGGCGGGTACACTGAAGCTTTCTTT. It yields the protein CASSPRTGGGYTEAFF.

V gene TRBV28 combines with J gene TRBJ2-7, with 9 nucleotides matching TRBD1. V trimming: 10 bases; J trimming: 5 bases; junction bases outside the gene matches: 12. This CDR3 has 14 residues. Looked up from germline, CDR1 is MDHEN and CDR2 is SYDVKM. The CDR3 loop reads CATTPPGQGNEQYF. CDR3 coding DNA: TGTGCCACCACCCCCCCGGGACAGGGAAACGAGCAGTACTTC.

This chain uses TRBV29-1 with TRBJ2-7; no clear D gene. CDR1 and CDR2 (germline): SQVTM, ANQGSEA. Deletions cut 1 base from V and 3 bases from J, with 10 bases between. The CDR3 has 13 amino acids. DNA for the CDR3: TGCAGCGTTGAAGTAGGCAGGAACTACGAGCAGTACTTC. Its translation: CSVEVGRNYEQYF.

This chain uses TRBV27 with TRBJ2-7; D not resolved. Germline loops: CDR1 MNHEY, CDR2 SMNVEV (reference sequence). Deletions cut 6 bases from V and 2 bases from J, with 8 bases between. This CDR3 has 12 amino acids. The CDR3 here is CASRKGAYEQYF. CDR3 DNA: TGTGCCAGCAGGAAAGGAGCCTACGAGCAGTACTTC.